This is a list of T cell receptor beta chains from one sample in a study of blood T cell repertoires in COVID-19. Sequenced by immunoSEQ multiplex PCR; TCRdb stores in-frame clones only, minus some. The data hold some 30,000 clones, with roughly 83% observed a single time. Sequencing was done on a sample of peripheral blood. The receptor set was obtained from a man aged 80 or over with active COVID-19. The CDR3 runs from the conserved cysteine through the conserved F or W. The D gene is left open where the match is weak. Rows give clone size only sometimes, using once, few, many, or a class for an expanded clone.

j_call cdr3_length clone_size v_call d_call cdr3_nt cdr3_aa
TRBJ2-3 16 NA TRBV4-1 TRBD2 TGCGCCAGCAGCCAATTCTCCGGGGGGGGCACAGATACGCAGTATTTT CASSQFSGGGTDTQYF
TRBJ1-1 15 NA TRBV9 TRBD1 TGTGCCAGCAGCCCCCGAGGGACAGGGGGCACTGAAGCTTTCTTT CASSPRGTGGTEAFF
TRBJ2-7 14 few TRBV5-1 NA TGCGCCAGCAGCCCCTCGGTATCGGTCTACGAGCAGTACTTC CASSPSVSVYEQYF
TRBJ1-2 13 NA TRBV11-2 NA TGTGCCAGCAGTCCCGGGGGACGTTATGGCTACACCTTC CASSPGGRYGYTF
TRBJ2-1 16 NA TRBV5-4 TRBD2 TGTGCCAGCAGCCAAATGCTAGCGGGGGTGCACAATGAGCAGTTCTTC CASSQMLAGVHNEQFF
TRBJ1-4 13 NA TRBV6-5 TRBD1 TGTGCCAGCAGGGGACAGGATAATGAAAAACTGTTTTTT CASRGQDNEKLFF
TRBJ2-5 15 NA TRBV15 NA TGTGCCACCAGCAGAGATTTGGGCTCCCAAGAGACCCAGTACTTC CATSRDLGSQETQYF
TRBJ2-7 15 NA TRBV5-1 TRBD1 TGCGCCAGCAGCTTTTCCGGACAGGGGAATAGGGAGCAGTACTTC CASSFSGQGNREQYF
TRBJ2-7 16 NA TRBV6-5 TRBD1 TGTGCCAGCAGTCACTCCGGTAGGACAGGGGCCTACGAGCAGTACTTC CASSHSGRTGAYEQYF
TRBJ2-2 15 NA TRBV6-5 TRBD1 TGTGCCAGCAGTCGACAGGGGGCGGGCACCGGGGAGCTGTTTTTT CASSRQGAGTGELFF
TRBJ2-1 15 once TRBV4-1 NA TGCGCCAGCAGACCTAGCCGTATGAATTCCAATGAGCAGTTCTTC CASRPSRMNSNEQFF
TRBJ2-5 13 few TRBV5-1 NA TGCGCCAGCAGCTTGTCCGGGTCGGAGACCCAGTACTTC CASSLSGSETQYF
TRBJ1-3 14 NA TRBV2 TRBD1 TGTGCCAGCAGATGGACAGGGTATGAAAACACCATATATTTT CASRWTGYENTIYF
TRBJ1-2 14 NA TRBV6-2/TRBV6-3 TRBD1 TGTGCCAGCAGTGCCGGACAGGGTGCCTATGGCTACACCTTC CASSAGQGAYGYTF
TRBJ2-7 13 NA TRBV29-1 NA TGCAGCGTTGGGACGGGGGAAATCTACGAGCAGTACTTC CSVGTGEIYEQYF
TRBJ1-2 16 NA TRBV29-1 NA TGCAGCGTCGGCGGGGGTGCGGGGCAGGGAGGTTATGGCTACACCTTC CSVGGGAGQGGYGYTF
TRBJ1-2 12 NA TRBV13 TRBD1 TGTGCCAGCAGCCGGACAGGGAATGGCTACACCTTC CASSRTGNGYTF